Listed below are T cell receptor beta chains from one sample, sequenced in a study of cytomegalovirus exposure and HLA in healthy donors. Method: immunoSEQ multiplex PCR; TCRdb's copy keeps in-frame clones and lacks some. The sample contains approximately 170,000 clones, more than 65% of which appear only once. The material sequenced was PBMCs. The receptor source for this set is a male donor in good health and CMV-seronegative. Both conserved end residues are part of each CDR3. Each record gives: clone size, V gene, J gene, D gene, CDR3 length, CDR3 protein, CDR3 DNA. The D gene is left open where the match is weak. Where a row states a size, it is once, few, many or the class of an expanded clone; other rows omit it.

>-|TRBV11-3|TRBJ2-5|TRBD2|15
CASSRDSGRQETQYF
TGTGCCAGCAGCCGAGATAGCGGGCGCCAAGAGACCCAGTACTTC
>-|TRBV9|TRBJ1-1|TRBD1|17
CASSVVGTAVMNTEAFF
TGTGCCAGCAGCGTAGTGGGGACAGCCGTCATGAACACTGAAGCTTTCTTT
>-|TRBV18|TRBJ2-7|TRBD2|18
CASSPPGELAGPTYEQYF
TGTGCCAGCTCACCCCCTGGCGAACTAGCGGGCCCGACCTACGAGCAGTACTTC
>once|TRBV7-3|TRBJ2-1|-|15
CASSLYGALYNEQFF
TGTGCCAGCAGCTTATATGGGGCCCTTTACAATGAGCAGTTCTTC
>-|TRBV21-1|TRBJ2-1|-|17
CASSITNRVWYHNEQFF
TGTGCCAGCAGCATAACGAACAGGGTTTGGTACCACAATGAGCAGTTCTTC
>-|TRBV7-9|TRBJ2-5|-|12
CASSLFVETQYF
TGTGCCAGCAGCCTATTCGTGGAGACCCAGTACTTC
>-|TRBV19|TRBJ2-7|-|13
CASSSGQTYEQYF
TGTGCCAGTAGTTCAGGACAGACCTACGAGCAGTACTTC
>-|TRBV5-1|TRBJ2-5|TRBD2|15
CASSLGSGGQETQYF
TGCGCCAGCAGCTTAGGTTCGGGAGGGCAAGAGACCCAGTACTTC
>-|TRBV7-9|TRBJ1-1|-|15
CATTGVRTMNTEAFF
TGTGCCACCACGGGGGTTAGGACCATGAACACTGAAGCTTTCTTT
>-|TRBV6-1|TRBJ1-2|TRBD1|11
CASSGQGVYTF
TGTGCCAGCAGTGGACAGGGGGTCTACACCTTC
>-|TRBV10-2|TRBJ1-5|-|13
CASSTDRNQPQHF
TGCGCCAGCAGCACTGACAGGAATCAGCCCCAGCATTTT
>-|TRBV19|TRBJ2-1|-|14
CASSIPRRGDRQFF
TGTGCCAGTAGTATCCCCCGCAGGGGAGATAGGCAGTTCTTC
>-|TRBV5-5|TRBJ2-1|TRBD2|16
CASSLAVSGGYNEQFF
TGTGCCAGCAGCTTGGCCGTCAGCGGGGGCTACAATGAGCAGTTCTTC
>-|TRBV10-1|TRBJ1-6|TRBD1|14
CASSPGQGNSPLHF
TGCGCCAGCAGCCCGGGACAGGGGAATTCACCCCTCCATTTT
>-|TRBV18|TRBJ2-5|-|11
CASSLHQEQYF
TGTGCCAGCTCCCTCCACCAAGAGCAGTACTTC
>-|TRBV9|TRBJ2-5|-|14
CASSAGQLTETQYF
TGTGCCAGCAGTGCGGGACAGTTGACGGAGACCCAGTACTTC
>-|TRBV5-1|TRBJ1-4|-|16
CASSRGTPEANEKLFF
TGCGCCAGCAGCAGGGGGACACCGGAGGCTAATGAAAAACTGTTTTTT
>-|TRBV25-1|TRBJ1-4|TRBD1|16
CASTFGQGIVEEKLFF
TGTGCCAGCACGTTCGGACAGGGGATCGTAGAAGAAAAACTGTTTTTT
>-|TRBV28|TRBJ1-2|-|14
CASSQPGLVYGYTF
TGTGCCAGCAGCCAGCCGGGACTGGTCTATGGCTACACCTTC
>few|TRBV12-5|TRBJ2-2|TRBD1|17
CASGPGGKGSNTGELFF
TGTGCTAGTGGCCCAGGGGGTAAGGGATCGAACACCGGGGAGCTGTTTTTT
>-|TRBV5-1|TRBJ2-7|-|11
CASSLYYEQYF
TGCGCCAGCAGCTTGTACTACGAGCAGTACTTC
>-|TRBV6-6|TRBJ2-4|TRBD2|14
CASSYAGTKNIQYF
TGTGCCAGCAGTTACGCCGGGACTAAGAACATTCAGTACTTC
>-|TRBV29-1|TRBJ1-5|-|15
CSVVTSGDSNQPQHF
TGCAGCGTTGTTACCTCAGGTGATAGCAATCAGCCCCAGCATTTT
>few|TRBV7-9|TRBJ1-4|TRBD1|16
CSSSPSRTGGSSELFF
TGTTCCAGCAGCCCGTCCCGGACAGGGGGTAGTTCGGAACTGTTTTTT
>-|TRBV5-1|TRBJ1-1|TRBD1|17
CASSKTHSGTGFTEAFF
TGCGCCAGCAGCAAAACCCATTCCGGGACAGGGTTCACTGAAGCTTTCTTT
>-|TRBV11-2|TRBJ1-2|TRBD1|13
CASSLDRGLGYTF
TGTGCCAGCAGCTTAGACAGGGGGTTGGGCTACACCTTC
>once|TRBV5-1|TRBJ1-4|-|16
CASSLAPGRGNEKLFF
TGCGCCAGCAGCTTGGCCCCAGGGAGGGGTAATGAAAAACTGTTTTTT
>-|TRBV4-2|TRBJ1-4|-|13
CASSQETGEKLFF
TGTGCCAGCAGCCAAGAAACGGGGGAAAAACTGTTTTTT
>-|TRBV5-1|TRBJ2-4|-|16
CASSLVPTGSLNIQYF
TGCGCCAGCAGCTTGGTCCCGACAGGTAGCTTAAACATTCAGTACTTC
>-|TRBV5-4|TRBJ2-5|-|15
CASSPEAGRGETQYF
TGTGCCAGCAGCCCTGAAGCGGGGAGGGGGGAGACCCAGTACTTC
>-|TRBV28|TRBJ2-5|TRBD1|13
CASSYRGQETQYF
TGTGCCAGCAGTTACAGGGGGCAAGAGACCCAGTACTTC
>few|TRBV5-4|TRBJ1-1|TRBD1|17
CASSSGQGFSSNTEAFF
TGTGCCAGCAGCTCGGGACAGGGTTTTTCCTCGAACACTGAAGCTTTCTTT
>-|TRBV7-2|TRBJ2-7|TRBD1|16
CASSIQGAPNPYEQYF
TGTGCCAGCAGCATACAGGGGGCGCCGAATCCCTACGAGCAGTACTTC
>once|TRBV27|TRBJ1-2|-|14
CASRQDRTFYGYTF
TGTGCCAGCAGACAGGACAGAACTTTCTATGGCTACACCTTC
>-|TRBV7-8|TRBJ2-5|-|16
CASSSPGLAGQETQYF
TGTGCCAGCAGCTCCCCTGGGTTAGCTGGGCAAGAGACCCAGTACTTC
>-|TRBV11-2|TRBJ1-3|-|15
CASNRQRSSGNTIYF
TGTGCCAGCAACCGACAGCGTTCGTCCGGAAACACCATATATTTT
>-|TRBV6-1|TRBJ1-2|TRBD1|15
CASSVSDRVGYGYTF
TGTGCCAGCAGTGTATCAGACAGGGTCGGCTATGGCTACACCTTC
>once|TRBV28|TRBJ2-7|-|14
CASSSPGSSYEQYF
TGTGCCAGCAGTTCTCCCGGGAGCTCCTACGAGCAGTACTTC
>-|TRBV7-8|TRBJ1-2|-|14
CASTRGRGSYGYTF
TGTGCCAGCACCCGAGGGAGGGGATCCTATGGCTACACCTTC
>-|TRBV5-4|TRBJ2-5|-|14
CASTSGGPEGTQYF
TGTGCCAGCACCTCTGGAGGACCCGAGGGGACCCAGTACTTC
>few|TRBV10-1|TRBJ2-5|-|16
CASTASRAGSGETQYF
TGCGCCAGCACCGCTAGCCGGGCGGGCTCGGGAGAGACCCAGTACTTC
>-|TRBV9|TRBJ2-1|-|15
CASSVAGGRYNEQFF
TGTGCCAGCAGCGTAGCGGGTGGGAGATACAATGAGCAGTTCTTC
>-|TRBV7-9|TRBJ2-5|-|13
CASSFTGQETQYF
TGTGCCAGCAGCTTTACAGGGCAAGAGACCCAGTACTTC
>-|TRBV10-3|TRBJ2-2|-|14
CAISEAQSTGELFF
TGTGCCATCAGTGAGGCACAGTCCACCGGGGAGCTGTTTTTT
>-|TRBV5-6|TRBJ1-6|-|15
CASSQNRRSILPLHF
TGTGCCAGCAGCCAGAACAGGCGTAGTATTTTACCCCTCCACTTT
>-|TRBV18|TRBJ2-1|TRBD2|15
CASSPLAGGYNEQFF
TGTGCCAGCTCACCCCTCGCGGGGGGTTACAATGAGCAGTTCTTC
>-|TRBV14|TRBJ1-1|-|14
CASSPQGLVTEAFF
TGTGCCAGCAGCCCGCAGGGGTTGGTCACTGAAGCTTTCTTT
>few|TRBV11-3|TRBJ2-3|-|12
CASSLAADTQYF
TGTGCCAGCAGCTTAGCCGCAGATACGCAGTATTTT
>-|TRBV6-5|TRBJ2-7|TRBD1|14
CASSWGTGPYEQYF
TGTGCCAGCAGTTGGGGGACAGGACCCTACGAGCAGTACTTC
>-|TRBV21-1|TRBJ2-2|-|14
CASMGFRNTGELFF
TGTGCCAGCATGGGCTTTCGAAACACCGGGGAGCTGTTTTTT
>-|TRBV5-6|TRBJ1-3|-|17
CASSYYRSTFSGNTIYF
TGTGCCAGCAGCTACTACAGGAGTACGTTCTCTGGAAACACCATATATTTT
>-|TRBV11-2|TRBJ2-7|-|13
CASSDGTPYEQYF
TGTGCCAGCAGCGACGGGACACCGTACGAGCAGTACTTC
>-|TRBV9|TRBJ1-6|-|14
CASSAATRGSPLHF
TGTGCCAGCAGCGCCGCGACCAGGGGTTCACCCCTCCACTTT
>-|TRBV18|TRBJ1-2|TRBD1|13
CASSPGGGEGYTF
TGTGCCAGCTCACCCGGAGGGGGCGAAGGCTACACCTTC